Below are 18 T cell receptor beta chains sequenced from a single sample in a study of control samples from healthy donors and cancer patients. TCRdb's table, derived via immunoSEQ multiplex PCR, lists solely in-frame clones and lacks some. The table shows under 85,000 clones, with approximately 89% occurring only once. Sequenced input: PBMCs. Source of these receptors: a man aged 60 to 75 with colorectal cancer.

This clone was picked up a small number of times. The chain links TRBV28 to TRBJ1-2; TRBD1 agrees at 9 bases. Germline trimming cut 5 bases from V and 4 bases from J; bases unmatched to any gene: 5. The CDR3 contains 14 residues. Per germline, CDR1 MDHEN and CDR2 SYDVKM. CDR3 nucleotide sequence: TGTGCCAGCAGTACAGGGGGCGCACTCTATGGCTACACCTTC. Its protein product is CASSTGGALYGYTF.

The rearrangement joins TRBV7-2 to TRBJ2-7; 10 bases agree with TRBD1. This CDR3 spans 14 amino acids. J gave up 6 bases and V 5 bases, and 7 bases lay outside the gene matches. The germline V gene has CDR1 SGHTA and CDR2 FQGNSA. As DNA, the CDR3 is TGTGCCAGCAGCCTTCGACAGGGGGCGGTCGAGCAGTACTTC. Its protein is CASSLRQGAVEQYF.

V gene TRBV29-1 combines with J gene TRBJ1-3, with D possibly being TRBD1 (5 bases). CDR3 size: 17 residues. V was trimmed by 1 base and J by 0 bases, leaving 16 bases between them. From germline, CDR1 is SQVTM and CDR2 ANQGSEA. CDR3 DNA: TGCAGCGTTGAAGTGTGGGGGATCCAGCACTCTGGAAACACCATATATTTT. This translates into CSVEVWGIQHSGNTIYF.

This clone was observed once. The chain carries TRBV18 and TRBJ2-7, with TRBD1 as a possible D gene (5 bases). The germline V gene encodes CDR1 KGHSH and CDR2 LQKENI. CDR3 length: 11 amino acids. The CDR3 spells CADRVSYEQYF. The CDR3 DNA is TGTGCAGACAGAGTCTCCTACGAGCAGTACTTC.

The V call is TRBV24-1, the J call TRBJ2-3; D possibly matches TRBD1 or TRBD2 (5 bases each). Trimming left V 2 bases short and J 2 bases short, with 10 bases between. The CDR3 runs to 15 residues. Germline V gene sequence: CDR1 KGHDR, CDR2 SFDVKD. Written as DNA, the CDR3 is TGTGCCACCAGTGATTATGGGGGAGACACAGATACGCAGTATTTT. This gives the protein CATSDYGGDTDTQYF.

J is TRBJ2-7 and V is TRBV6-5; 8 positions match TRBD2. This CDR3 region has 14 residues. Germline V gives CDR1 MNHEY, CDR2 SVGAGI. V dropped 4 bases and J dropped 3; count of bases not matched to a gene: 5. CDR3 nucleotides: TGTGCCAGCAGTTCCCCCGGGAGGGTCTACGAGCAGTACTTC. Translation gives CASSSPGRVYEQYF.

Concerning this clone: In the same sample, other DNA sequences code for this CDR3. This chain connects TRBV19 to TRBJ2-2; perhaps TRBD1 as D (6 bases). CDR3 length: 15 residues. Germline V CDR1 and CDR2: LNHDA, SQIVND (reference sequence). V lost 4 bases, J lost 1 base, and 10 bases lay in between. The DNA of the CDR3 is TGTGCCAGTAGTACCGGGACACTGAACACCGGGGAGCTGTTTTTT. Translation gives CASSTGTLNTGELFF. The full variable domain, completed using reference TRBV19 and TRBJ2-2, is DGGITQSPKYLFRKEGQNVTLSCEQNLNHDAMYWYRQDPGQGLRLIYYSQIVNDFQKGDIAEGYSVSREKKESFPLTVTSAQKNPTAFYLCASSTGTLNTGELFFGEGSRLTVL.

In regard to this clone: Other DNA sequences from this sample encode an identical CDR3 as well. The chain is built from TRBV9 and TRBJ1-1, with 7 bases lining up with TRBD1. Germline CDR1 is SGDLS and CDR2 is YYNGEE. Trimming removed 3 bases from V and 5 bases from J; junction bases left unmatched: 10. The CDR3 runs 15 residues. The CDR3 DNA follows: TGTGCCAGCAGCGGGCAGGGGGGTCTGGGGACTGAAGCTTTCTTT. Its protein product is CASSGQGGLGTEAFF. Variable domain in full (rest from reference TRBV9 and TRBJ1-1): DSGVTQTPKHLITATGQRVTLRCSPRSGDLSVYWYQQSLDQGLQFLIQYYNGEERAKGNILERFSAQQFPDLHSELNLSSLELGDSALYFCASSGQGGLGTEAFFGQGTRLTVV.

The chain joins TRBV10-3 to TRBJ1-6, with 7 nucleotides matching TRBD1. CDR1 is ENHRY, CDR2 SYGVKD, per germline. This CDR3 is 15 amino acids long. Trimming took 6 bases from V and 7 from J; bases not matched to a gene: 9. CDR3 nucleotide sequence: TGTGCCATCAGAAGGGACAGCGGAAACAATTCACCCCTCCACTTT. Protein: CAIRRDSGNNSPLHF.

Turning to this clone: One junction end disagrees with the germline gene, perhaps due to a read error. This rearrangement joins TRBV6-5 to TRBJ2-2, with D maybe TRBD1 (6 bases). CDR3 length: 13 amino acids. CDR1 is MNHEY and CDR2 is SVGAGI in the germline V gene. The DNA of the CDR3 is TGTACCAGCAGCACAGGGTATTACGGGGAGCTGTTTTTT. It yields the protein CTSSTGYYGELFF.

The chain has TRBV13 and TRBJ2-2; 12 nucleotides agree with TRBD2. The germline CDR1 and CDR2 sequences are PRHDT and FYEKMQ (reference sequence). CDR3 length: 14 amino acids. The V segment lost 5 bases and the J segment 5 bases; nucleotides outside the gene matches: 0. The DNA for the CDR3 is TGTGCCAGCAGCGGACTAGCGGGGACCGGGGAGCTGTTTTTT. Amino acid sequence: CASSGLAGTGELFF.

The J gene is TRBJ2-6, the V gene TRBV5-4; 11 positions agree with TRBD1. Germline loops: CDR1 SGHNT, CDR2 YYREEE (reference sequence). The CDR3 consists of 17 residues. Trimming removed 4 bases from V and 0 bases from J; junction bases left unmatched: 3. The CDR3 DNA follows: TGTGCCAGCAGCACCGGGACAGGGGGCTCTGGGGCCAACGTCCTGACTTTC. Translation gives CASSTGTGGSGANVLTF.

The chain is built from TRBV10-3 and TRBJ1-3; D remains unclear. Germline lookup yields CDR1 ENHRY and CDR2 SYGVKD. The CDR3 is made up of 15 amino acids. Trimming took off 4 bases at V and 0 bases at J, with 10 bases between the two ends. The CDR3 DNA reads TGTGCCATCAGTGGCGAAGAATCCTCTGGAAACACCATATATTTT. The encoded protein is CAISGEESSGNTIYF.

The chain employs TRBV24-1 and TRBJ2-2; TRBD2 aligns across 7 bases. CDR3 length: 14 residues. Germline CDR1 is KGHDR and CDR2 is SFDVKD. V dropped 4 bases and J dropped 5; count of bases not matched to a gene: 3. The CDR3 DNA is TGTGCCACCAGTGAGGGAGGGCTTACCGGGGAGCTGTTTTTT. This gives the protein CATSEGGLTGELFF.

This chain connects TRBV7-2 to TRBJ1-2, with 10 bases fitting TRBD1. The CDR3 extends over 16 amino acids. Germline CDR1 is SGHTA and CDR2 is FQGNSA. Trimming at V came to 1 base and at J to 0 bases, leaving 2 bases not matched to a gene. The CDR3 DNA reads TGTGCCAGCAGCTTAGGTGGGACAGGGGCTAACTATGGCTACACCTTC. Translation gives CASSLGGTGANYGYTF.

This clone was recorded once. The chain uses TRBV6-2 or TRBV6-3 and TRBJ2-3; 7 nucleotides align to TRBD2. Trimming removed 4 bases from V and 3 bases from J; junction bases left unmatched: 4. Germline CDR1 is MNHEY and CDR2 is SVGEGT. The CDR3 is 14 residues long. The CDR3 nucleotides read TGTGCCAGCAGTTGGGAGGGAGGGACAGATACGCAGTATTTT. Its translation is CASSWEGGTDTQYF.

This chain connects TRBV27 to TRBJ2-7, with 8 bases lining up with TRBD2. The germline gives CDR1 MNHEY, CDR2 SMNVEV (reference sequence). This CDR3 is 14 amino acids long. Trimming at V came to 7 bases and at J to 3 bases, leaving 8 bases not matched to a gene. The CDR3 region has the DNA TGTGCCAGCACTTCCGGGGGGGCGAGCTACGAGCAGTACTTC. This translates into CASTSGGASYEQYF.

CDR3 protein: CASSSRTSGGAQETQYF. CDR3 bases: TGCGCCAGCAGCTCTCGGACTAGCGGGGGGGCTCAGGAGACCCAGTACTTC. The chain employs TRBV4-1 and TRBJ2-5, with TRBD2 identical over 15 bases. CDR1 MGHRA and CDR2 YSYEKL come from the germline V gene. This CDR3 spans 17 amino acids. Trimming at V came to 5 bases and at J to 5 bases, leaving 9 bases not matched to a gene.